This paragraph reports one TCR beta chain. Its antigen remains unknown. Sequence at one end of the junction differs from germline and may be a read error. This CDR3 spans 16 amino acids. Per the germline V gene, CDR1 is LNHNV and CDR2 is YYDKDF (reference sequence). The data were obtained in a study of tumor-infiltrating lymphocytes in primary liver carcinoma. Study context: Roughly 3.65 to 8 million productive TCRbeta reads were obtained per sample, with similar numbers across tissue types. Findings and caveats of the study: Tumors carried a top-250-clone fraction significantly exceeding that of blood (p = 0.039). Appearing in all five tumor regions was true of only about 7-24% of top clones.

Scientists recovered RNA and DNA together from approximately 20-30 mg of unsorted bulk tissue. Separate regions, five per tumor, were sampled. The template, about 540 ng total RNA, yielded TCR beta cDNA made with a constant-region primer. Three rounds of nested multiplex PCR with slightly modified ARM-PCR produced TCR beta libraries. Forward primers for TRBV1-TRBV30 and a C-beta reverse primer served the first two PCR rounds, at about 10 cycles each. MiXCR, run by TCRdb on the multiplex PCR reads, gives a single entry per CDR3 protein. This table holds about 190,000 distinct CDR3 sequences, 85% found once.

The chain is built from TRBV15 and TRBJ2-1; 7 bases match TRBD2. The TCR originated in a man aged 40-55 years with primary liver carcinoma and hepatitis B virus infection. The sample consisted of tumor tissue from primary liver carcinoma. The CDR3 bases are TGTGCCACCAGCAGGAGTAGCGGGCGTAACTACAATGAGCGGCTCTTC. Protein: CATSRSSGRNYNERLF.